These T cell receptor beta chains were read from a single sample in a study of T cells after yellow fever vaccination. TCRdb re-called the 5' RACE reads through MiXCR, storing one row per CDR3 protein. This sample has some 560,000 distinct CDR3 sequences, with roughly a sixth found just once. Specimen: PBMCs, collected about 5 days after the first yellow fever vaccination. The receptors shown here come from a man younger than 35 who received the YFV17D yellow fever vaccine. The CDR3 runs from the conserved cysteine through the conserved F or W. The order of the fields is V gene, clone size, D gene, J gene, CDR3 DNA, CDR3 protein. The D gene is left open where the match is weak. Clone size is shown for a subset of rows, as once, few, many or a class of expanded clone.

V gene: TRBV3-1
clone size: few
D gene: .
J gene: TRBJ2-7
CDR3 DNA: TGTGCCAGCAGCCCATACAGGGTCCCCTACGAGCAGTACTTC
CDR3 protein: CASSPYRVPYEQYF

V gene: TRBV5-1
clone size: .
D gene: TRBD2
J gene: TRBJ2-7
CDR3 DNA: TGCGCCAGCAGCTGGACCGCGGGGGGCCTCCCCTACGAGCAGTACTTC
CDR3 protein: CASSWTAGGLPYEQYF

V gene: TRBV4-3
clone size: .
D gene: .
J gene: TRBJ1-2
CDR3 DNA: TGCGCCAGCAGCCCCGGACAGCAAGCTAACTATGGCTACACCTTC
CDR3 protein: CASSPGQQANYGYTF

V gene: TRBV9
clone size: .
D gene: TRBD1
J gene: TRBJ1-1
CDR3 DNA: TGTGCCAGCAGCGTAGCCCCCCTGGGACAGGGGTGGACTGAAGCTTTCTTT
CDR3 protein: CASSVAPLGQGWTEAFF

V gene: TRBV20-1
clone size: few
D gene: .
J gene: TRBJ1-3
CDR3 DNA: TGCAGTGCCCAGGAAAACACCATATATTTT
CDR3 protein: CSAQENTIYF

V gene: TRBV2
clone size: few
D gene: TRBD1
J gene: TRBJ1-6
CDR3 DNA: TGTGCCAGCAGTTCCGGGACAGGGGTTTCACCCCTCCACTTT
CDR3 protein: CASSSGTGVSPLHF

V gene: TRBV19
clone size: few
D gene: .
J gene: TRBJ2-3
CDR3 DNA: TGTGCCAGTAGTATAGCGGCAGGGGCGACAGATACGCAGTATTTT
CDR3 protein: CASSIAAGATDTQYF

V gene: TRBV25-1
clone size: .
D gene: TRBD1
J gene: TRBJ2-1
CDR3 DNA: TGTGCCAGCAGTGGAGTCAGGGGGCCCAGCTCCTACAATGAGCAGTTCTTC
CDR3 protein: CASSGVRGPSSYNEQFF

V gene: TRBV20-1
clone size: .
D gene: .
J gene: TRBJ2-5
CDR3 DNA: TGCAGTGCTAGAAGGTATATGACGACGGAGACCCAGTACTTC
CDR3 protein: CSARRYMTTETQYF

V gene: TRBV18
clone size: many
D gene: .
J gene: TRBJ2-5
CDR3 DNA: TGTGCCAGCTCACCTAGCGATGAGACCCAGTACTTC
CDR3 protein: CASSPSDETQYF

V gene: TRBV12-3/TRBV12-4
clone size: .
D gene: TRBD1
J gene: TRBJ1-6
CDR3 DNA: TGTGCCAGCAGTCCGGACAGGGTAGCCTCACCCCTCCACTTT
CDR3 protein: CASSPDRVASPLHF

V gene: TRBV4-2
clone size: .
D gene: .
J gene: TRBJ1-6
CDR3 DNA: TGTGCCAGCAGCCAAGGCAGTCTTAATTCACCCCTCCACTTT
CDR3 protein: CASSQGSLNSPLHF

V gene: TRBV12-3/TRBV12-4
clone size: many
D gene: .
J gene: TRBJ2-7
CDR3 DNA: TGTGCCAGCAGTTTAGTACTGGGGTCCTACGAGCAGTACTTC
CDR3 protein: CASSLVLGSYEQYF

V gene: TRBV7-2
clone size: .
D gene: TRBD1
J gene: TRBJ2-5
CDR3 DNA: TGTGCCAGCAGCCGTCAGACAGGGCTCCAAGAGACCCAGTACTTC
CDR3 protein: CASSRQTGLQETQYF

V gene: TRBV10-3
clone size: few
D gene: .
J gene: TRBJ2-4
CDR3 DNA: TGTGCCATCAGTGAAGGGGAAGCCAAAAACATTCAGTACTTC
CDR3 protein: CAISEGEAKNIQYF

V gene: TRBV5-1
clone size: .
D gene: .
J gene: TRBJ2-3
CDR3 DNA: TGCGCCAGCAGCCTCCGAAGTGTTACAGATACGCAGTATTTT
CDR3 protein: CASSLRSVTDTQYF

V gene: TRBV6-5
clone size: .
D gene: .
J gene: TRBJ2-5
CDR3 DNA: TGTGCCAGCACAAGCAGGGGGACCCAGTACTTC
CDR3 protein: CASTSRGTQYF

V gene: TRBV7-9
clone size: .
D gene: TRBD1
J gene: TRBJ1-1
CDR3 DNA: TGTGCCAGCAGCGAGACAGGGGGCCTGAACACTGAAGCTTTCTTT
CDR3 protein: CASSETGGLNTEAFF

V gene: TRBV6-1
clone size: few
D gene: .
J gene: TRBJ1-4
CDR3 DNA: TGTGCCAGCAGGCGGAGGGTTCGGTTAGATGAAAAACTGTTTTTT
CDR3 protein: CASRRRVRLDEKLFF

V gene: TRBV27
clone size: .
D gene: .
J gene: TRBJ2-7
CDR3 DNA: TGTGCCAGCAGTTTAAGCCCCTCGACAGACTACGAGCAGTACTTC
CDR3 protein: CASSLSPSTDYEQYF

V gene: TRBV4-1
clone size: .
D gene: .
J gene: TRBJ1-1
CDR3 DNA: TGCGCCAGCAGCCAAGGAGTTACGCAGGCTGAAGCTTTCTTT
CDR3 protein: CASSQGVTQAEAFF

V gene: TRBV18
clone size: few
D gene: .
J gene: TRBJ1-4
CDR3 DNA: TGTGCCAGCTCACCACGCGGGACATCTGAGGAAAAACTGTTTTTT
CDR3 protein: CASSPRGTSEEKLFF

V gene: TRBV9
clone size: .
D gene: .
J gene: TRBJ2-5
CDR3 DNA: TGTGCCAGCAGCGTATTTGCTGGGGCCGGGGGAATAGTGGAGAAGACCCAGTACTTC
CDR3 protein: CASSVFAGAGGIVEKTQYF

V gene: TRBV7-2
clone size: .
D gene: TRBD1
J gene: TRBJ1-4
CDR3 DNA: TGTGCCAGCAGCTTCGGGGACAGGGCGAGTGAAAAACTGTTTTTT
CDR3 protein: CASSFGDRASEKLFF

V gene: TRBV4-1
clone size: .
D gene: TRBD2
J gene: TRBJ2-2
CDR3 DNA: TGCGCCAGCAGCCAAGAAGGACTAGCGGGGGGCGAAACCGGGGAGCTGTTTTTT
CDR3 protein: CASSQEGLAGGETGELFF

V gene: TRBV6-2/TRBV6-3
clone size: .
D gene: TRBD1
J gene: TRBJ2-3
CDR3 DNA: TGTGCCAGCAGCCGGGGACAGGGGGTCGATACGCAGTATTTT
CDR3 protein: CASSRGQGVDTQYF

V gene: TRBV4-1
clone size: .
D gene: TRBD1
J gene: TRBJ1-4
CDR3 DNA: TGCGCCAGCAGCGACAGGGGGCTCTTAAATGAAAAACTGTTTTTT
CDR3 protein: CASSDRGLLNEKLFF

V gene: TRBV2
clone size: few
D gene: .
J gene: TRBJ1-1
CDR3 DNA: TGTGCCAGCAGTGAATTCCAGCAAGCTTTCTTT
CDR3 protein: CASSEFQQAFF

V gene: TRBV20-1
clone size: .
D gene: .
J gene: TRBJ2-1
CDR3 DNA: TGCAGTGCTAGGCGGCCCCCGGATGAGCAGTTCTTC
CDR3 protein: CSARRPPDEQFF

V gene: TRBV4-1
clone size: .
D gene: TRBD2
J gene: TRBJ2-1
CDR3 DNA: TGCGCCAGCAGCCAAGTACCAGCGGGGGGGCTGAGCTCCTACAATGAGCAGTTCTTC
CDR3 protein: CASSQVPAGGLSSYNEQFF

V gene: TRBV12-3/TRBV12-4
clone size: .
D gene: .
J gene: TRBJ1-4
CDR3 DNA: TGTGCCAGCAGGGGTTGGGAGAAACTGTTTTTT
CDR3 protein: CASRGWEKLFF

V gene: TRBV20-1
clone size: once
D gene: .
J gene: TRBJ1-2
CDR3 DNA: TGCAGGGGCCCGGCTACGGGGGACGGGAGCGCTAACTATGGCTACACCTTC
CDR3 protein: CRGPATGDGSANYGYTF

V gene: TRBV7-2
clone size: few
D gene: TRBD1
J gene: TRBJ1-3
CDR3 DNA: TGTGCCAGCAGCTGGAGCCCAGGGGGCTCTGGAAACACCATATATTTT
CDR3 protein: CASSWSPGGSGNTIYF

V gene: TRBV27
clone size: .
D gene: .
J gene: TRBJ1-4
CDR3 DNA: TGTGCCAGCAGGAGGGGGATTCATGAAAAACTGTTTTTT
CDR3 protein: CASRRGIHEKLFF

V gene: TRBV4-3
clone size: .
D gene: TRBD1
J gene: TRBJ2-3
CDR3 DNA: TGCGCCAGCAGCCAACAAAGGACAGGTGGGGATACGCAGTATTTT
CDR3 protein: CASSQQRTGGDTQYF

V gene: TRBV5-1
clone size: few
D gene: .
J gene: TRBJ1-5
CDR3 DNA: TGCGCCAGCAGAGACAGTAGCAATCAGCCCCAGCATTTT
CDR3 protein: CASRDSSNQPQHF

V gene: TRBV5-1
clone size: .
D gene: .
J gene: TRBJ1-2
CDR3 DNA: TGCGCCAGCAGCTTTAATAACAGGAGAAACTATGGCTACACCTTC
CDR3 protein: CASSFNNRRNYGYTF

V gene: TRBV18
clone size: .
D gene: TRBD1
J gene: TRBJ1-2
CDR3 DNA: TGTGCCAGCTCACCAGGGTGGGGACAGCATGGCTACACCTTC
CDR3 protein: CASSPGWGQHGYTF

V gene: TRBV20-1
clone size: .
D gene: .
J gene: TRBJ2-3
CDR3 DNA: TGCAGTGCTTTTGGGGTCGGGGCAGATACGCAGTATTTT
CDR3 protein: CSAFGVGADTQYF

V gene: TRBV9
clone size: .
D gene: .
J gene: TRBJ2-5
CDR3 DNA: TGTGCCAGCAGCGGTCACGGGGGCTGGGGAGAGACCCAGTACTTC
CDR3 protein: CASSGHGGWGETQYF

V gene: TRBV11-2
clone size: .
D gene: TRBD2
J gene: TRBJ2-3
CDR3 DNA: TGTGCCAGCAGCGTAAGACTAGCGGGGGGGAGCACAGATACGCAGTATTTT
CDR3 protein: CASSVRLAGGSTDTQYF

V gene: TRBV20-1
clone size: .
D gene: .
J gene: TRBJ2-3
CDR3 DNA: TGCAGTGCTAGCCCCACAGATACGCAGTATTTT
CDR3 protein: CSASPTDTQYF